The 22 T cell receptor beta chains reported below all come from one sample, sequenced in a study of blood T cell repertoires in COVID-19. Repertoires were generated with immunoSEQ multiplex PCR, while TCRdb's copy carries only in-frame clones and drops some. The sample holds over 110,000 clones; 80% to 85% are singletons and the top ten take 4.5% to 6%. Material for sequencing was PBMCs or T cells enriched from blood (not recorded which). These receptors were taken from a man aged 35 to 55 with acute COVID-19.

The V call is TRBV10-1, the J call TRBJ2-1, with D possibly TRBD1 on 5 matching bases. The germline V gene has CDR1 WNHNN and CDR2 SYGVQD (reference sequence). The CDR3 consists of 13 residues. V was pared by 3 bases and J by 6 bases, with 9 bases between. The CDR3 DNA reads as TGCGCCAGCAGTGAATACAGGACCAATGAGCAGTTCTTC. Translated: CASSEYRTNEQFF.

The table lists this clone with a count of one. V is TRBV3-1 (or the pseudogene TRBV3-2) and J is TRBJ2-1; the D gene is possibly TRBD2 (5 bases). V shed 1 base and J shed 4 bases, with 8 bases lying between them. The CDR3 consists of 14 residues. Germline V gives CDR1 LGHDT, CDR2 YNNKEL (reference sequence). The CDR3 reads CASSQVSGYNEQFF. The CDR3 DNA follows: TGTGCCAGCAGCCAAGTGTCGGGGTACAATGAGCAGTTCTTC.

This rearrangement joins TRBV11-2 to TRBJ2-7, with 8 bases that match TRBD2. CDR1 SGHAT and CDR2 FQNNGV come from the germline V gene. The CDR3 covers 16 residues. J gave up 3 bases and V 4 bases, and 11 bases lay outside the gene matches. CDR3 loop: CASSWSSIAGIYEQYF. The CDR3 DNA reads TGTGCCAGCAGCTGGTCAAGTATAGCGGGGATCTACGAGCAGTACTTC.

The chain uses TRBV6-2 or TRBV6-3 and TRBJ2-1; TRBD2 matches 7 bases. V shed 2 bases, J shed 10 bases, and the junction held 14 bases outside the gene matches. The CDR3 spans 16 residues. From germline, CDR1 is MNHEY and CDR2 SVGEGT. In DNA, the CDR3 is TGTGCCAGCAGTTACGGGCGCGGGAGCGGTTATAACGAGCAGTTCTTC. Translation gives CASSYGRGSGYNEQFF.

The chain joins TRBV11-2 to TRBJ1-6; perhaps TRBD1 as D (6 bases). CDR1 is SGHAT, CDR2 FQNNGV, per germline. V lost 4 bases and J lost 2, with 12 bases in between. This CDR3 has 16 amino acids. The CDR3 here is CASSSIKGAYNSPLHF. The CDR3 DNA sequence: TGTGCCAGCAGCTCCATTAAGGGGGCCTATAATTCACCCCTCCACTTT.

The genes are TRBV6-5 and TRBJ1-1; 8 positions match TRBD1. Trimming removed 5 bases from V and 1 base from J; junction bases left unmatched: 3. The CDR3 runs 14 residues. Germline V gene sequence: CDR1 MNHEY, CDR2 SVGAGI. CDR3 sequence: CASSIDRGNTEAFF. CDR3 DNA sequence: TGTGCCAGCAGTATCGACAGGGGGAACACTGAAGCTTTCTTT.

The chain has TRBV28 and TRBJ2-1; 12 bases fit TRBD2. The V and J ends lost 1 base and 0 bases, in that order; junction bases with no gene match: 4. The germline V gene has CDR1 MDHEN and CDR2 SYDVKM. The CDR3 has 18 amino acids. The CDR3 DNA reads as TGTGCCAGCAGTTTATTGACTAGCGGGAGAGGCTCCTACAATGAGCAGTTCTTC. As protein: CASSLLTSGRGSYNEQFF.

The chain links TRBV7-9 to TRBJ1-2, with TRBD1 identical over 8 bases. Germline values: CDR1 SEHNR, CDR2 FQNEAQ (reference sequence). Unmatched junction bases numbered 6, after V lost 1 base and J lost 8 bases. CDR3 length equals 14 residues. The CDR3 here is CASSLDRGMRGYTF. Here the CDR3 DNA reads TGTGCCAGCAGCTTAGACAGGGGGATGAGGGGCTACACCTTC.

The chain carries TRBV27 and TRBJ2-2; a weak D match, TRBD1 (6 bases). Trimming cost V 5 bases and J 10 bases, with 11 bases left between them. Germline lookup yields CDR1 MNHEY and CDR2 SMNVEV (reference sequence). The CDR3 spans 12 residues. The CDR3 protein is CASSPRGKELFF. The CDR3 DNA is TGTGCCAGCAGTCCCAGGGGAAAGGAGCTGTTTTTT.

The chain combines TRBV30 with TRBJ1-1; tentatively, D is TRBD1 (6 bases). With 2 bases removed from V and 7 bases from J, the gap between germline ends came to 17 bases. The CDR3 contains 14 residues. The V gene's germline CDR1 is GTSNPN and CDR2 SVGIG (reference sequence). CDR3 coding DNA: TGTGCCTGGAGTACCGGGACAAGAAGTAGTGAAGCTTTCTTT. This encodes CAWSTGTRSSEAFF.

This clone was counted a few times. The rearrangement uses TRBV7-9 and TRBJ1-2; D is uncertain. The germline V gene has CDR1 SEHNR and CDR2 FQNEAQ (reference sequence). The CDR3 loop spans 13 amino acids. The V end lost 3 bases, the J end lost 6 bases, and 11 bases lay between the germline ends. The CDR3: CASSFSPPDGYTF. The CDR3 DNA is TGTGCCAGCAGCTTCTCCCCACCAGATGGCTACACCTTC. Supplemented by reference TRBV7-9 and TRBJ1-2, the full variable domain reads DTGVSQNPRHKITKRGQNVTFRCDPISEHNRLYWYRQTLGQGPEFLTYFQNEAQLEKSRLLSDRFSAERPKGSFSTLEIQRTEQGDSAMYLCASSFSPPDGYTFGSGTRLTVV.

The gene calls are TRBV19 and TRBJ1-5; tentatively, D is TRBD1 (5 bases). The length of the CDR3 is 16 residues. The V end was cut by 0 bases, the J end by 6 bases, with 15 bases between. CDR1 LNHDA and CDR2 SQIVND come from the germline V gene (reference sequence). CDR3 residues: CASSIDSSGRVQPQHF. The CDR3 nucleotides are TGTGCCAGTAGTATAGATTCTTCAGGGAGGGTTCAGCCCCAGCATTTT.

The chain has TRBV28 and TRBJ1-1, with D possibly matching TRBD1 (6 bases). V was cut by 5 bases and J by 7 bases, with 17 bases left in between. The V gene's germline CDR1 is MDHEN and CDR2 SYDVKM. This CDR3 comprises 14 residues. The CDR3 sequence is CASSVRQDRGEAFF. CDR3 DNA sequence: TGTGCCAGCAGTGTCCGACAGGATAGAGGTGAAGCTTTCTTT.

The chain joins TRBV29-1 to TRBJ2-1, with no clear D. This CDR3 spans 16 amino acids. Trimming stripped 0 bases from V and 0 bases from J, with 12 bases between. CDR1 and CDR2 (germline): SQVTM, ANQGSEA. The CDR3 DNA sequence: TGCAGCGTTGAAGATCCGGCGGCTAGCTCCTACAATGAGCAGTTCTTC. Translation gives CSVEDPAASSYNEQFF.

This chain connects TRBV6-2 or TRBV6-3 to TRBJ1-5, with 8 bases aligning to TRBD1. Trimming took 6 bases from V and 2 from J; bases not matched to a gene: 6. Germline CDR1 reads MNHEY; CDR2 reads SVGEGT. The CDR3 sequence is 15 residues long. CDR3 in amino acids: CASSQQDRGNQPQHF. The DNA for the CDR3 is TGTGCCAGCAGCCAACAGGACAGGGGCAATCAGCCCCAGCATTTT.

V gene TRBV19 combines with J gene TRBJ1-6, with TRBD1 identical over 11 bases. CDR1 is LNHDA, CDR2 SQIVND, per germline (reference sequence). CDR3 size: 16 residues. Trimming cost V 5 bases and J 6 bases; bases outside gene matches: 6. The CDR3 reads CASSAGQGGSNSPLHF. The CDR3 bases are TGTGCCAGTAGTGCGGGACAGGGGGGATCTAATTCACCCCTCCACTTT.

The rearrangement links TRBV29-1 to TRBJ2-2, with 10 bases lining up with TRBD1. The V segment lost 4 bases and the J segment 1 base; nucleotides outside the gene matches: 0. The CDR3 sequence is 14 residues long. Germline CDR1 and CDR2: SQVTM and ANQGSEA. CDR3 residues: CSVGDRGNTGELFF. DNA for the CDR3: TGCAGCGTTGGGGACAGGGGGAACACCGGGGAGCTGTTTTTT.

CDR3 protein: CASSLSPGEGETQYF. The CDR3 DNA sequence: TGTGCCAGCAGTTTATCTCCGGGGGAGGGAGAGACCCAGTACTTC. The chain couples TRBV27 to TRBJ2-5, with TRBD2 matching 7 bases. The trim removed 0 bases at V and 4 bases at J, leaving 5 bases unmatched. From germline, CDR1 is MNHEY and CDR2 SMNVEV (reference sequence). The CDR3 covers 15 residues.

J is TRBJ2-7 and V is TRBV5-1; D perhaps matches TRBD1 (7 bases). The CDR3 consists of 16 residues. V dropped 9 bases and J dropped 5 bases, with 27 bases sitting between them. Per the germline V gene, CDR1 is SGHRS and CDR2 is YFSETQ. The CDR3 spells CATKQGETGTLHEQYF. Here the CDR3 DNA reads TGCGCCACCAAGCAGGGGGAGACCGGGACTCTCCACGAGCAGTACTTC.

J is TRBJ1-2 and V is TRBV19, with a possible D match to TRBD1 (6 bases). This CDR3 has 11 residues. The V end lost 9 bases, the J end lost 7 bases, and 12 bases lay between the germline ends. The germline V gene has CDR1 LNHDA and CDR2 SQIVND (reference sequence). The CDR3 sequence is CASRTEAGYTF. CDR3 sequence (DNA): TGTGCCAGCCGGACAGAAGCTGGCTACACCTTC.

This clone was detected once. V is TRBV11-3 and J is TRBJ2-2, with a tentative D call TRBD1 (6 bases). This CDR3 has 16 amino acids. Germline V gene lookup returns CDR1 SGHNT and CDR2 YENEEA. Trimming shortened V by 0 bases and J by 7 bases, and 15 bases separated the two germline ends. The CDR3 DNA sequence: TGTGCCAGCAGCTTAGATCTACAGGGAAGTAACGGGGAGCTGTTTTTT. Amino acid sequence: CASSLDLQGSNGELFF.

The chain has TRBV4-2 and TRBJ1-4; 9 bases fit TRBD1. CDR1 is LGHNA and CDR2 is YNFKEQ in the germline V gene. The trim removed 4 bases at V and 8 bases at J, leaving 8 bases unmatched. The length of the CDR3 is 15 residues. Here the CDR3 reads CASSRTGGAGEKLFF. The CDR3 nucleotides are TGTGCCAGCAGCCGTACAGGGGGCGCTGGGGAAAAACTGTTTTTT.